This T cell receptor (beta chain) stems from a study of blood T cell repertoires in COVID-19. Study at large: Sites in the United States, Italy and Spain provided acute and convalescent COVID-19 samples. In each case, the material was cDNA or gDNA derived from T cells, B-cell-depleted T cells, or PBMCs.

This clone was recorded once. V shed 2 bases and J 1 base; nucleotides not matched to a gene: 4. Looked up from germline, CDR1 is LNHNV and CDR2 is YYDKDF (reference sequence). The CDR3 runs to 16 residues. Authors' processing steps: Amplification from reference gene primers served as the basis for estimated nucleated cell counts. The method was immunoSEQ multiplex PCR; TCRdb's version includes in-frame clones alone and lacks a portion of them. D and trimming were read from the DNA, whereas the V and J calls and clone size are those reported in that table. Here the sample spans 180,000 or so clones, around 87% being singletons.

Sequenced material: peripheral blood. This clonotype was sampled from a man aged 35 to 55 with active or convalescent COVID-19. This sequence joins TRBV15 and TRBJ2-2, with 7 bases aligning to TRBD2. The CDR3 is CATSRKLAQNTGELFF. CDR3 coding DNA: TGTGCCACCAGCAGAAAACTAGCGCAGAACACCGGGGAGCTGTTTTTT.